The source of this T cell receptor beta chain is a study of blood T cell repertoires in COVID-19. Study-level background: From the United States, Italy and Spain came samples of acute and convalescent COVID-19. From T cells, B-cell-depleted T cells, or PBMCs came the material, which was cDNA or gDNA.

Study processing details: The authors estimated nucleated cell counts from reference gene primer amplification. Profiling relied on immunoSEQ multiplex PCR, and the TCRdb table lists in-frame clones only, not all of them. The DNA was the basis for D and trimming; V, J and clone size are from that table. The sample has some 74,000 clones, 65% to 90% seen once; the top ten hold about 43%. The V end was cut by 3 bases, the J end by 3 bases, with 15 bases between. The CDR3 totals 15 residues. Germline CDR1 and CDR2: GTSNPN and SVGIG (reference sequence). This clone was detected once. The V gene is TRBV30, the J gene TRBJ1-3; a possible D gene is TRBD1 (6 bases). Sample: peripheral blood. This receptor was taken from a man older than 75 with acute or convalescent COVID-19. CDR3 coding DNA: TGTGCCTGGAGCCTTCTACAGGGTAGTGGAAACACCATATATTTT. It is translated as CAWSLLQGSGNTIYF. The entire variable domain, with the rest obtained from reference TRBV30 and TRBJ1-3, is as follows: SQTIHQWPATLVQPVGSPLSLECTVEGTSNPNLYWYRQAAGRGLQLLFYSVGIGQISSEVPQNLSASRPQDRQFILSSKKLLLSDSGFYLCAWSLLQGSGNTIYFGEGSWLTVV.